This entry lists 9 T cell receptor beta chains sequenced from one sample in a study of T cells expressing NK-cell markers. Each CDR3 protein gets one entry in TCRdb, which reprocessed the 5' RACE reads and gives no DNA. The sample table includes about 260,000 distinct CDR3 sequences. Sequences were obtained from blood T cells: a sorted CD56 or NKG2C T cell subset, CD4+ or CD8+ T cells, or bulk PBMC T cells (not recorded which). Receptors were obtained from a man aged 18 to 35 in good health.

The chain couples TRBV20-1 to TRBJ2-7; TCRdb's D call, TRBD2, is unchecked because there is no DNA. In germline, CDR1 is DFQATT, CDR2 SNEGSKA (reference sequence). The CDR3 runs 16 residues. This chain's CDR3 is CSARDLRAGGPYEQYF.

This rearrangement joins TRBV20-1 to TRBJ2-3; TCRdb's D gene call, TRBD2, goes unchecked for lack of DNA. The CDR3 sequence is 16 residues long. Germline loops: CDR1 DFQATT, CDR2 SNEGSKA (reference sequence). This chain's CDR3 is CSARTLAGGQPDTQYF.

This chain links TRBV18 with TRBJ1-1. The CDR3 has 16 residues. Germline loops: CDR1 KGHSH, CDR2 LQKENI. The CDR3 loop is CASSPPRVSLGTEAFF.

CDR3 amino acids: CSPGLILKTPLHF. This chain links TRBV20-1 with TRBJ1-6. The germline CDR1 and CDR2 sequences are DFQATT and SNEGSKA (reference sequence). This CDR3 spans 13 amino acids.

The chain recombines TRBV7-9 with TRBJ2-1; TCRdb's D call of TRBD2 is untestable without DNA. The germline V gene encodes CDR1 SEHNR and CDR2 FQNEAQ (reference sequence). The CDR3 runs 15 residues. Here the CDR3 reads CASSLLTSGNNEQFF.

The chain's CDR3 is CATSDPRGYTF. V and J are TRBV24-1 and TRBJ1-2. There are 11 residues in the CDR3. From germline, CDR1 is KGHDR and CDR2 SFDVKD.

The J gene is TRBJ2-7, the V gene TRBV29-1; the TCRdb D gene call, TRBD1, has no DNA to confirm it. Germline CDR1 is SQVTM and CDR2 is ANQGSEA. CDR3 size: 13 residues. This CDR3 reads CSVLPDRPHEQYF.

The chain recombines TRBV4-2 with TRBJ1-2. The length of the CDR3 is 15 residues. Germline V CDR1 and CDR2: LGHNA, YNFKEQ. The CDR3 loop is CASSQDSVLDNGYTF.

The rearrangement joins TRBV3-1 to TRBJ2-1; TCRdb reports TRBD2, a call that lacks DNA to check it against. This CDR3 comprises 15 residues. Germline V CDR1 and CDR2: LGHDT, YNNKEL (reference sequence). The CDR3: CASNRAGGSYNEQFF.